One sample yielded the 25 T cell receptor beta chains listed below, sequenced in a study of T-cell memory formation after mild COVID-19. TCRdb processed the 5' RACE reads anew with MiXCR; each CDR3 protein has one entry. The data contain approximately 410,000 distinct CDR3 sequences, around a quarter of them singletons. Sequencing used PBMCs or a T cell subset sorted from them (not recorded which). Receptors were obtained from an adult woman who had mild COVID-19 (a few samples of this study predate the infection). Cell type and time point are not known.

Only a few counts were recorded for this clonotype. The chain carries TRBV7-2 and TRBJ1-4; D remains ambiguous. Germline V gene lookup returns CDR1 SGHTA and CDR2 FQGNSA. The ends were cut back, 5 bases at V and 2 bases at J, with 15 bases in the middle. The CDR3 contains 16 residues. The CDR3 DNA is TGTGCCAGCAGCCAGACCGGGGTTTTTACTAATGAAAAACTGTTTTTT. Protein: CASSQTGVFTNEKLFF.

This clonotype was detected a few times. The chain employs TRBV30 and TRBJ1-1, with a possible D match to TRBD1 (5 bases). Trimming pared 4 bases from V and 3 bases from J, leaving 15 bases between. The V gene's germline CDR1 is GTSNPN and CDR2 SVGIG (reference sequence). The CDR3 is 14 amino acids. CDR3 sequence reads: CAWTLAGFDTEAFF. The CDR3 DNA reads as TGTGCCTGGACTCTGGCAGGGTTTGACACTGAAGCTTTCTTT.

Comment on this clonotype: This may arise from a read error, as a much more abundant clone is one base away. This chain uses TRBV5-1 with TRBJ2-7; TRBD1 aligns across 10 bases. Germline V CDR1 and CDR2: SGHRS, YFSETQ. The CDR3 covers 17 residues. The V and J ends lost 5 bases and 9 bases, in that order; junction bases with no gene match: 20. CDR3 loop: CASRTSGTGDLLHGQYF. The CDR3 coding sequence is TGCGCCAGCAGGACCTCCGGGACAGGGGATCTTCTCCACGGGCAGTACTTC.

This chain uses TRBV30 with TRBJ2-7, with D perhaps TRBD1 (6 bases). CDR1 and CDR2 from the germline V gene are GTSNPN and SVGIG (reference sequence). The CDR3 spans 14 residues. Trimming left V 5 bases short and J 1 base short, with 15 bases between. Written as DNA, the CDR3 is TGTGCCTGGGTCGACAGGAGGAGGTCCTACGAGCAGTACTTC. Encoded protein: CAWVDRRRSYEQYF. The full variable domain, completed using reference TRBV30 and TRBJ2-7, is SQTIHQWPATLVQPVGSPLSLECTVEGTSNPNLYWYRQAAGRGLQLLFYSVGIGQISSEVPQNLSASRPQDRQFILSSKKLLLSDSGFYLCAWVDRRRSYEQYFGPGTRLTVT.

The chain couples TRBV7-2 to TRBJ2-1, with 11 bases aligning to TRBD2. Germline CDR1 and CDR2: SGHTA and FQGNSA. V shed 5 bases, J shed 12 bases, and the junction held 15 bases outside the gene matches. This CDR3 region has 16 residues. CDR3 sequence: CASSPGLAGGFRPQFF. Written as DNA, the CDR3 is TGTGCCAGCAGCCCAGGCCTAGCGGGGGGTTTTCGACCGCAGTTCTTC.

This clonotype was detected ten times or more. The V call is TRBV6-4, the J call TRBJ2-1; perhaps TRBD2 as D (6 bases). CDR1 and CDR2 from the germline V gene are MRHNA and SNTAGT. This CDR3 region has 14 residues. V was clipped by 3 bases and J by 6 bases, with 12 bases between them. The CDR3 region has the DNA TGTGCCAGCAGTGAGGAGGGATTTGCCAATGAGCAGTTCTTC. Its protein is CASSEEGFANEQFF.

The chain recombines TRBV20-1 with TRBJ2-1; 12 bases line up with TRBD2. CDR1 DFQATT and CDR2 SNEGSKA come from the germline V gene (reference sequence). V lost 6 bases, J lost 0 bases, and 9 bases stayed unmatched. There are 17 residues in the CDR3. The CDR3 region is CSAVLAGGLPSYNEQFF. The CDR3 DNA sequence: TGCAGTGCCGTACTAGCGGGGGGACTCCCCTCCTACAATGAGCAGTTCTTC.

The rearrangement joins TRBV5-1 to TRBJ2-7, with TRBD2 as a possible D gene (6 bases). Per the germline V gene, CDR1 is SGHRS and CDR2 is YFSETQ. CDR3 size: 15 residues. Trimming took off 1 base at V and 0 bases at J, with 11 bases between the two ends. DNA for the CDR3: TGCGCCAGCAGCTTGCAGGGAGGCAGCTCCTACGAGCAGTACTTC. It translates to CASSLQGGSSYEQYF.

The rearrangement links TRBV20-1 to TRBJ2-3; a possible D gene is TRBD2 (7 bases). Trimming pared 5 bases from V and 1 base from J, leaving 16 bases between. Germline CDR1 DFQATT, CDR2 SNEGSKA (reference sequence). The CDR3 totals 15 residues. CDR3 amino acids: CSAPLGGGRTDTQYF. CDR3 coding DNA: TGCAGTGCTCCCCTTGGGGGGGGCCGCACAGATACGCAGTATTTT.

This clonotype came up a few times. The CDR3 region has the DNA TGTGCCAGCAGCTTAGGGGGCGAGGGCTTAAACACTGAAGCTTTCTTT. It codes for CASSLGGEGLNTEAFF. The genes are TRBV7-6 and TRBJ1-1; a possible D gene is TRBD1 (5 bases). The V gene's germline CDR1 is SGHVS and CDR2 FNYEAQ. V was pared by 1 base and J by 2 bases, with 14 bases between. This CDR3 spans 16 amino acids.

This clonotype turned up a few times. The V gene is TRBV24-1, the J gene TRBJ2-1; 7 nucleotides align to TRBD2. The CDR3 is 13 amino acids. V was clipped by 2 bases and J by 15 bases; unmatched bases: 9. In germline, CDR1 is KGHDR, CDR2 SFDVKD. The CDR3 is CATSDSIGLVPFF. The DNA of the CDR3 is TGTGCCACCAGTGATTCAATTGGACTAGTTCCGTTCTTC.

The chain has TRBV4-3 and TRBJ2-3; 10 bases are shared with TRBD2. Trimming cost V 1 base and J 4 bases; bases outside gene matches: 5. The CDR3 sequence is 16 residues long. Germline V lookup: CDR1 LGHNA, CDR2 YSLEER. CDR3 in DNA: TGCGCCAGCAGCCAAGGGGCTAGCGGGAGCTCAGATACGCAGTATTTT. It specifies CASSQGASGSSDTQYF.

This chain joins TRBV2 and TRBJ1-2; no firm D call. The CDR3 length is 10 residues. Germline CDR1 and CDR2: SNHLY and FYNNEI. The V end was cut by 3 bases, the J end by 11 bases, with 7 bases between. The CDR3 sequence: CASSDPGYTF. DNA for the CDR3: TGTGCCAGCAGTGACCCTGGTTACACCTTC.

The genes are TRBV7-6 and TRBJ1-1; 8 positions agree with TRBD1. V shed 6 bases and J 3 bases; nucleotides not matched to a gene: 9. The CDR3 contains 15 residues. Germline CDR1 and CDR2: SGHVS and FNYEAQ. The CDR3 loop is CASSSTGATDTEAFF. DNA for the CDR3: TGTGCCAGCAGTTCGACAGGGGCCACGGACACTGAAGCTTTCTTT. Variable domain in full (rest from reference TRBV7-6 and TRBJ1-1): GAGVSQSPRYKVTKRGQDVALRCDPISGHVSLYWYRQALGQGPEFLTYFNYEAQQDKSGLPNDRFSAERPEGSISTLTIQRTEQRDSAMYRCASSSTGATDTEAFFGQGTRLTVV.

This clonotype was counted between two and nine times. The CDR3 DNA follows: TGTGCCAGCAGCTCCTTGACCCAAGATACGCAGTATTTT. Amino acids: CASSSLTQDTQYF. The genes are TRBV7-9 and TRBJ2-3; no clear D gene. Trimming shortened V by 4 bases and J by 5 bases, and 10 bases separated the two germline ends. Germline V gives CDR1 SEHNR, CDR2 FQNEAQ (reference sequence). CDR3 size: 13 residues. The full variable domain, its missing parts supplied by reference TRBV7-9 and TRBJ2-3, is DTGVSQNPRHKITKRGQNVTFRCDPISEHNRLYWYRQTLGQGPEFLTYFQNEAQLEKSRLLSDRFSAERPKGSFSTLEIQRTEQGDSAMYLCASSSLTQDTQYFGPGTRLTVL.

This rearrangement joins TRBV6-1 to TRBJ2-3; D is perhaps TRBD2 (6 bases). There are 17 residues in the CDR3. Germline V lookup: CDR1 MNHNS, CDR2 SASEGT. V was cut by 1 base and J by 4 bases, with 18 bases left in between. The CDR3 region is CASSEDGASAIADTQYF. The CDR3 coding sequence is TGTGCCAGCAGTGAAGACGGAGCTAGCGCAATAGCAGATACGCAGTATTTT.

CDR3 sequence (DNA): TGCGCCAGCAGCTTGCTAGACAGGGCGAACACTGAAGCTTTCTTT. Protein sequence: CASSLLDRANTEAFF. This sequence joins TRBV5-1 and TRBJ1-1; TRBD1 matches 7 bases. Per the germline V gene, CDR1 is SGHRS and CDR2 is YFSETQ. With 1 base clipped from V and 1 base from J, the junction kept 4 bases outside the gene matches. The CDR3 covers 15 residues.

This chain uses TRBV15 with TRBJ1-1; TRBD1 agrees at 8 bases. V lost 0 bases and J lost 4; bases outside the gene matches: 4. This CDR3 is 15 amino acids long. Germline lookup yields CDR1 LNHNV and CDR2 YYDKDF (reference sequence). In DNA form, the CDR3 reads TGTGCCACCAGCAGAGATCAGGGGGCGGTCACTGAAGCTTTCTTT. It translates to CATSRDQGAVTEAFF.

The chain is built from TRBV6-1 and TRBJ2-7; D uncertain. This CDR3 has 12 residues. V lost 6 bases and J lost 7, with 13 bases in between. Germline lookup yields CDR1 MNHNS and CDR2 SASEGT. The CDR3 DNA follows: TGTGCCAGCAGCCCGAATAGTGGGGAGCAGTACTTC. Residues: CASSPNSGEQYF.

This clonotype was seen a few times. The chain employs TRBV7-9 and TRBJ2-2; TRBD1 or TRBD2 may be the D gene (5 bases each). This CDR3 comprises 16 residues. Trimming took 4 bases from V and 1 from J, leaving 13 bases between them. Germline assignment: CDR1 SEHNR and CDR2 FQNEAQ (reference sequence). In DNA, the CDR3 is TGTGCCAGCAGCTCATCCGGGACGGGGAACACCGGGGAGCTGTTTTTT. This encodes CASSSSGTGNTGELFF.

The table lists this clonotype with a few counts. J is TRBJ1-5 and V is TRBV6-2 or TRBV6-3, with a possible D match to TRBD1 (5 bases). CDR1 and CDR2 (germline): MNHEY, SVGEGT. With 6 bases removed from V and 7 bases from J, the gap between germline ends came to 13 bases. CDR3 size: 13 residues. The CDR3 region is CASSSGWRQPQHF. The CDR3, as DNA: TGTGCCAGCAGCTCAGGGTGGCGGCAGCCCCAGCATTTT.

This chain links TRBV7-2 with TRBJ2-3; TRBD2 matches 13 bases. V lost 1 base and J lost 6; bases outside the gene matches: 7. The V gene's germline CDR1 is SGHTA and CDR2 FQGNSA. The CDR3 is 17 amino acids. The CDR3 spells CASSLGLAGGGGDTQYF. CDR3 DNA sequence: TGTGCCAGCAGCTTAGGACTAGCGGGAGGTGGTGGGGATACGCAGTATTTT. Variable domain in full (rest from reference TRBV7-2 and TRBJ2-3): GAGVSQSPSNKVTEKGKDVELRCDPISGHTALYWYRQSLGQGLEFLIYFQGNSAPDKSGLPSDRFSAERTGGSVSTLTIQRTQQEDSAVYLCASSLGLAGGGGDTQYFGPGTRLTVL.

This chain links TRBV30 with TRBJ1-1; a weak D match, TRBD1 (6 bases). Trimming removed 7 bases at V and 7 bases at J, with 10 bases between. This CDR3 is built from 10 residues. In germline, CDR1 is GTSNPN, CDR2 SVGIG (reference sequence). The CDR3 sequence: CASGVVEAFF. CDR3 nucleotide sequence: TGTGCCTCAGGGGTTGTTGAAGCTTTCTTT.

The chain recombines TRBV5-1 with TRBJ2-1; tentatively, D is TRBD1 (5 bases). Germline V gene sequence: CDR1 SGHRS, CDR2 YFSETQ. The CDR3 runs to 14 residues. Trimming removed 4 bases at V and 9 bases at J, with 17 bases between. This CDR3 reads CASSDITGNGEQFF. The CDR3 DNA reads as TGCGCCAGCAGCGACATTACAGGTAACGGTGAGCAGTTCTTC.

The V gene is TRBV4-1, the J gene TRBJ2-2; perhaps TRBD1 as D (6 bases). Trimming pared 1 base from V and 7 bases from J, leaving 13 bases between. The CDR3 consists of 15 residues. CDR1 and CDR2 from the germline V gene are MGHRA and YSYEKL. The CDR3 protein is CASSQVGDTGGELFF. CDR3 bases: TGCGCCAGCAGCCAAGTGGGGGACACGGGCGGGGAGCTGTTTTTT.